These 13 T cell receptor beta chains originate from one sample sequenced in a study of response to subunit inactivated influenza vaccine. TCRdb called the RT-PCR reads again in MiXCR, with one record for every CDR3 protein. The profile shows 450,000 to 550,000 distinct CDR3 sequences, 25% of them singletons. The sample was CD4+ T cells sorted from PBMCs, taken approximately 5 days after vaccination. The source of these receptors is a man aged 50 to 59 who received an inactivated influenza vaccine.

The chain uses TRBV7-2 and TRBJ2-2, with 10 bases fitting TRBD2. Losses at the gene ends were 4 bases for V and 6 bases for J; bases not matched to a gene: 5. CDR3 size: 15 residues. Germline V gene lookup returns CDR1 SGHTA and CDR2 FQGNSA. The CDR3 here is CASSSSGGLAGELFF. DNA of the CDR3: TGTGCCAGCAGCTCTAGCGGGGGCTTGGCCGGGGAGCTGTTTTTT.

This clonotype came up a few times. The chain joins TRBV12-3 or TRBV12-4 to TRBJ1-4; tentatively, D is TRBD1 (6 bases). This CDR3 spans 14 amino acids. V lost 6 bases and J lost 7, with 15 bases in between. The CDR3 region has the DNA TGTGCCAGCAGCCGGACAGAAGGTAGTGAAAAACTGTTTTTT. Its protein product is CASSRTEGSEKLFF.

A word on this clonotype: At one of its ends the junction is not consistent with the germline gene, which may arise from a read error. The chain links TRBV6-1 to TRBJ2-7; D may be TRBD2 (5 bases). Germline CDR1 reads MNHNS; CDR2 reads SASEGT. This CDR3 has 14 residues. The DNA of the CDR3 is TGTGCCATCAGTACCCCCGGGATCTCCTACGAGCAGTACTTC. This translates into CAISTPGISYEQYF.

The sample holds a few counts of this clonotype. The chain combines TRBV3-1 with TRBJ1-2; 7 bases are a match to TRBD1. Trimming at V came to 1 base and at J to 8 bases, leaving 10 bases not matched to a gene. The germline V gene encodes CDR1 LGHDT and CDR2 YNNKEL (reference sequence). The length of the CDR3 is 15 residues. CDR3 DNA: TGTGCCAGCAGCCAAGCTACAGGGGTCGTAGGCGGCTACACCTTC. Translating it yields CASSQATGVVGGYTF.

The CDR3 DNA sequence: TGTGCCAGCAGCGTAACAGGGCCGGCTGGAAACACCATATATTTT. It encodes CASSVTGPAGNTIYF. The rearrangement joins TRBV5-6 to TRBJ1-3, with a tentative D call TRBD1 (6 bases). V was clipped by 4 bases and J by 2 bases, with 13 bases between them. CDR3 size: 15 residues. Germline-derived CDR1 and CDR2 are SGHDT and YYEEEE. The full variable domain, with the rest looked up from reference TRBV5-6 and TRBJ1-3, is DAGVTQSPTHLIKTRGQQVTLRCSPKSGHDTVSWYQQALGQGPQFIFQYYEEEERQRGNFPDRFSGHQFPNYSSELNVNALLLGDSALYLCASSVTGPAGNTIYFGEGSWLTVV.

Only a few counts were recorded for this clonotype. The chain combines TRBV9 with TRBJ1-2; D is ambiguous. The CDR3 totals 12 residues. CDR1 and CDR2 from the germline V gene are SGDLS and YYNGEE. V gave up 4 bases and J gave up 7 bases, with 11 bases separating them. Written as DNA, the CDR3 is TGTGCCAGCAGCCCGGAGGGCTTTGGCTACACCTTC. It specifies CASSPEGFGYTF. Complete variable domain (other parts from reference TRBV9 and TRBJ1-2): DSGVTQTPKHLITATGQRVTLRCSPRSGDLSVYWYQQSLDQGLQFLIQYYNGEERAKGNILERFSAQQFPDLHSELNLSSLELGDSALYFCASSPEGFGYTFGSGTRLTVV.

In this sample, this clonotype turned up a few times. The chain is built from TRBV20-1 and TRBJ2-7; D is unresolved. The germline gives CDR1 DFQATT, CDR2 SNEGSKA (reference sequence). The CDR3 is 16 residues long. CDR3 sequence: CSVRAQGRISNYEQYF. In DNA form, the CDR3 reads TGCAGCGTAAGGGCCCAAGGACGGATTAGTAACTACGAGCAGTACTTC.

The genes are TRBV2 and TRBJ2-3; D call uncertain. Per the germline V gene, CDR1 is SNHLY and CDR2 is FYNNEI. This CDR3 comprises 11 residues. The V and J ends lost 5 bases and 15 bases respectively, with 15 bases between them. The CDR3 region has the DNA TGTGCCAGCAGTTCCGGGCCCCAAGGCTATTTT. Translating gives CASSSGPQGYF.

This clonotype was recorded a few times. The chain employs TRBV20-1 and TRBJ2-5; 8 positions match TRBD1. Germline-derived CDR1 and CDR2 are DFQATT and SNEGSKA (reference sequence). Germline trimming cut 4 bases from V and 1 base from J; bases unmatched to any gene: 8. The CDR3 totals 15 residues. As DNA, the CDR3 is TGCAGTGCTACTACTCACAGGGGGAGCCAAGAGACCCAGTACTTC. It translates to CSATTHRGSQETQYF.

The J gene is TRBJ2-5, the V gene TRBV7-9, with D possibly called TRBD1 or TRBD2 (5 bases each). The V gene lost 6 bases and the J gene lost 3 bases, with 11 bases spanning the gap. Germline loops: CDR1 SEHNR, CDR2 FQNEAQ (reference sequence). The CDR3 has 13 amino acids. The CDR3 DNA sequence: TGTGCCAGCAGGGGACCGAATAAAGAGACCCAGTACTTC. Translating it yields CASRGPNKETQYF.

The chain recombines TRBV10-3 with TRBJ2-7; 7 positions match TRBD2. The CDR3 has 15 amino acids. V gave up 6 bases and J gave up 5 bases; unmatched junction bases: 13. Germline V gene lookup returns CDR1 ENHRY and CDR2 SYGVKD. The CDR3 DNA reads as TGTGCCATCAGCAGGTCGCGGGAGATTATCCACGAGCAGTACTTC. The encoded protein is CAISRSREIIHEQYF.

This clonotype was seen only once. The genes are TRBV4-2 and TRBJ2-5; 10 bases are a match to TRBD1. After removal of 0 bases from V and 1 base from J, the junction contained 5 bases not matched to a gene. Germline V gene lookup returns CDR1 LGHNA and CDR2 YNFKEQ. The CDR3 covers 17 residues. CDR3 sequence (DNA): TGTGCCAGCAGCCAAGACCCCCGGACAGGGGGCCAAGAGACCCAGTACTTC. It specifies CASSQDPRTGGQETQYF.

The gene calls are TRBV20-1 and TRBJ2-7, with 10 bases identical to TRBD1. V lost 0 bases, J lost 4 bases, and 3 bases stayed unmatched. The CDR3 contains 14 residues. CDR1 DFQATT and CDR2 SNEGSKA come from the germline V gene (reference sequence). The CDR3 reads CSARDPGQGYEQYF. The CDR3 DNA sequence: TGCAGTGCTAGAGATCCGGGACAGGGGTACGAGCAGTACTTC.